These T cell receptor beta chains were read from a single sample in a study of T-cell reconstitution after alpha-beta-depleted transplantation in children. A single record per CDR3 protein comes from TCRdb applying MiXCR to the PCR reads. The table shows approximately 520,000 distinct CDR3 sequences, with around a third occurring only once. This specimen consisted of PBMCs from the stem cell graft donor, obtained from the stem cell graft. The receptors were sampled from a human donor who donated a stem cell graft to a child with aplastic anemia. The CDR3 runs from the conserved cysteine through the conserved F or W. A D gene is named only where the DNA matches it firmly. Clone size is shown for a subset of rows, as once, few, many or a class of expanded clone.

TRBD2	TRBV6-1	TRBJ2-2	-	TGTGCCAGCAGAGGGACTAGCGGGAGCACCGGGGAGCTGTTTTTT	CASRGTSGSTGELFF
-	TRBV20-1	TRBJ1-2	few	TGCAGTGCTAGAGATACCAGCGGGATTTATGGCTACACCTTC	CSARDTSGIYGYTF
-	TRBV7-9	TRBJ1-1	few	TGTGCCAGCAGCCTACGGATCTTATACACTGAAGCTTTCTTT	CASSLRILYTEAFF
TRBD1	TRBV15	TRBJ1-1	-	TGTGCCACCAGCAGACCCCTTGAAGGACAGGGGGTGAACACTGAAGCTTTCTTT	CATSRPLEGQGVNTEAFF
-	TRBV18	TRBJ1-2	few	TGTGCCAGCTCACCCGGGGACCGGGTGGGGCTCACCTTC	CASSPGDRVGLTF
-	TRBV28	TRBJ1-1	-	TGTGCCAGCAGAGTTAGAGAGAACACTGAAGCTTTCTTT	CASRVRENTEAFF
-	TRBV5-1	TRBJ2-5	few	TGCGCCAGCAGCCCCCCGACAATACGGGAGACCCAGTACTTC	CASSPPTIRETQYF
-	TRBV20-1	TRBJ2-3	-	TGCAGTGTAGAGCCACGTACGCAGTATTTT	CSVEPRTQYF
TRBD1	TRBV19	TRBJ1-6	-	TGTGCCAGTAGCCCCGGGACAGGGGTAAATTCACCCCTCCACTTT	CASSPGTGVNSPLHF
TRBD1	TRBV7-8	TRBJ2-3	few	TGTGCCAGCAGCATACAGGGGACCGGCACAGATACGCAGTATTTT	CASSIQGTGTDTQYF
TRBD2	TRBV6-6	TRBJ2-1	once	TGTGCCAGCAGTTACTCAGCCTGGCGGGAGTGGTTCTTC	CASSYSAWREWFF
-	TRBV7-2	TRBJ1-1	few	TGTGCCAGCAGCTTACAGGTTATCATGAACACTGAAGCTTTCTTT	CASSLQVIMNTEAFF
-	TRBV20-1	TRBJ1-1	-	TGCAGTGCTGTCGGGGCTTACACTGAAGCTTTCTTT	CSAVGAYTEAFF
TRBD2	TRBV20-1	TRBJ2-1	-	TGCAGTGCTAGAGATCCCCAGCGGGAGTTCTATGAGCAGTTCTTC	CSARDPQREFYEQFF
TRBD1	TRBV6-2/TRBV6-3	TRBJ1-2	-	TGTGCCAGCAGTAACCGGGACAGGGGACTTAAAGGCTACACCTTC	CASSNRDRGLKGYTF
TRBD2	TRBV30	TRBJ2-3	-	TGTGCCTGGAGTGTGGGTAGCGGGAGCGCAGATACGCAGTATTTT	CAWSVGSGSADTQYF
-	TRBV27	TRBJ1-5	few	TGTGCCAGCAGTCCCGTGGGGAGCCTCAATCAGCCCCAGCATTTT	CASSPVGSLNQPQHF
-	TRBV27	TRBJ2-7	-	TGTGCCAGCAGTCCCACGACAACTAGCTACGAGCAGTACTTC	CASSPTTTSYEQYF
TRBD1	TRBV29-1	TRBJ1-4	few	TGCAGCGCGGCCCGCGGGACAGGGTTTAATACTAATGAAAAACTGTTTTTT	CSAARGTGFNTNEKLFF
TRBD2	TRBV29-1	TRBJ2-1	-	TGCAGCGTCAATAGCGGGAGGGCCGGTCATGAGCAGTTCTTC	CSVNSGRAGHEQFF
-	TRBV12-3/TRBV12-4	TRBJ2-1	-	TGTGCCAGCGCCCATCGGGGCAGCTCCTACAATGAGCAGTTCTTC	CASAHRGSSYNEQFF
TRBD2	TRBV29-1	TRBJ2-7	-	TGCAGCGCTACACTTAGCGGGAGGGGGAACGAGCAGTACTTC	CSATLSGRGNEQYF
-	TRBV19	TRBJ1-2	-	TGTGCCAGTAGTGCTGGGTATAGGACAGAGGCGGGGTATGGCTACACCTTC	CASSAGYRTEAGYGYTF
-	TRBV20-1	TRBJ2-1	-	TGCAGTGCTCCCCACGCCACGGGCCGGTGGGCAGTCTTC	CSAPHATGRWAVF